This TCR beta chain is from a study of blood T cell repertoires in COVID-19 (TCRdb year 2020). Regarding the study in general: The collaborator samples originated in the United States, Italy and Spain and spanned the acute and convalescent phases of COVID-19. HLA class I and class II types, where available, came from metadata supplied by the sample provider rather than from assay-based typing. The repertoires were released in a freely available public database intended as a resource for research on the immune response to SARS-CoV-2. Nearly every sample came with metadata listing a de-identified subject ID, COVID-19 status, age in years and sex. Subjects who had been exposed to COVID-19, were actively infected with it, or had recovered from it provided the deeply sampled blood TCRbeta repertoires that made up the dataset. The samples were drawn from two sources: the first 160 participants of the ongoing ImmuneRACE study, and about 1,300 subjects contributed by 6 global collaborators. The material from the prospective study consisted of cDNA or gDNA derived from T cells, B-cell-depleted T cells, or PBMCs. General conclusions and limits of the study: The amount of clinical and demographic metadata varied by source and participant and was provided uncurated.

TCRbeta CDR3 regions were amplified from genomic DNA by means of the immunoSEQ Assay, a bias-controlled multiplex PCR. Turning to the authors' computational methods: Nucleated cell counts per sample were estimated from amplification of reference gene primers within the assay. To quantify the absolute abundance of each unique TCRbeta CDR3 rearrangement, sequence reads were collapsed and filtered. For each sample, productive Simpson clonality was calculated by taking the square root of Simpson's diversity index across productive rearrangements. Entries here come from immuneACCESS through TCRdb and include only in-frame sequences with V and J called. Some clones fail to appear in such tables; in the studies checked, an unresolved V gene covers under half of the shortfall, and the cause of the remainder is unknown. For V, J and clone size, that table is used; D and trimming come from the DNA. This sample holds about 240,000 clones; about 80% were observed only once. The top ten clonotypes cover approximately 10% of the sample.

The collaborating institutions used their own protocols to collect whole blood in K2EDTA tubes. For TCRbeta analysis, collaborator samples were shipped as frozen whole blood, as isolated PBMCs, or as DNA extracted from either sample type. As for this clone: This clone's antigen is unknown. The input lacks base qualities; no much larger clone sits a single base away.

Germline trimming amounts to 4 bases on V and 3 bases on J, with 5 as the count of junction bases outside the gene matches. Including cysteine and phenylalanine, the CDR3 has 15 amino acids. The CDR3 DNA has 45 bases and is translated from base 1. From a lookup of the germline V gene, CDR1 and CDR2 are MNHEY and SVGAGI. Sequences were obtained from peripheral blood. Recombination joined TRBV6-5 with TRBJ2-3, with 9 bases matching TRBD2. The TCR originated in a woman at least 80 years old with acute or convalescent COVID-19. The bases are TGTGCCAGCAGTTTGGGACTAGCAGTTACAGATACGCAGTATTTT. Its coded protein is CASSLGLAVTDTQYF.